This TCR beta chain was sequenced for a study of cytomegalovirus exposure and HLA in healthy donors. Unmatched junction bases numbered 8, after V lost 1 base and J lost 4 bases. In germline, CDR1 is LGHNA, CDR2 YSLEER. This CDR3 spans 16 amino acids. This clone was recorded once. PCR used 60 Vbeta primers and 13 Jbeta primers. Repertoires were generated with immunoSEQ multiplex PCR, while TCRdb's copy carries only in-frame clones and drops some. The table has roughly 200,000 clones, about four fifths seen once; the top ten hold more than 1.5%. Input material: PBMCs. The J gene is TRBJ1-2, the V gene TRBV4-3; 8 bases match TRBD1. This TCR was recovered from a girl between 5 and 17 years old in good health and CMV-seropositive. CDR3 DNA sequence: TGCGCCAGCAGCCAAGGGGGACAGGACTACCTCTATGGCTACACCTTC. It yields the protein CASSQGGQDYLYGYTF.